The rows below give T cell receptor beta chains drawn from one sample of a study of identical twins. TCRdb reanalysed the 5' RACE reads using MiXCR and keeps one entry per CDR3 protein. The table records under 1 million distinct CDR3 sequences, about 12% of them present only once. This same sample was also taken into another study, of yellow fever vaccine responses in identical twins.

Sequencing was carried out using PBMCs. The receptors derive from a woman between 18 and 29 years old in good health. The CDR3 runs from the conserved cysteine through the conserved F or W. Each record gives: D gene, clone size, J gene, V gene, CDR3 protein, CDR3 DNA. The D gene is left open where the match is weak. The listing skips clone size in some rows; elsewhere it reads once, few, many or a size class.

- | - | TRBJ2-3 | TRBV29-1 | CSAQTRTADTQYF | TGCAGCGCCCAAACGCGGACGGCAGATACGCAGTATTTT
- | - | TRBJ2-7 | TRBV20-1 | CSASEGHAFYEQYF | TGCAGTGCTAGTGAGGGACATGCGTTCTACGAGCAGTACTTC
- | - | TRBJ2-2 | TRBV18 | CASSSVSPGELFF | TGTGCCAGCTCATCGGTCTCCCCCGGGGAGCTGTTTTTT
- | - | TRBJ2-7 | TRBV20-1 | CSAGPSGMNEQYF | TGCAGTGCTGGCCCCTCCGGGATGAACGAGCAGTACTTC
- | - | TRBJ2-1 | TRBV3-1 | CASSQGVAREQFF | TGTGCCAGCAGCCAAGGGGTAGCCCGTGAGCAGTTCTTC
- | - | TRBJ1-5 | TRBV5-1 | CASSTGFDQPQHF | TGCGCCAGCAGCACAGGGTTCGATCAGCCCCAGCATTTT
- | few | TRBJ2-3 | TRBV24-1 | CATSAGDSPGGDTQYF | TGTGCCACCAGTGCCGGGGACTCACCAGGAGGAGATACGCAGTATTTT
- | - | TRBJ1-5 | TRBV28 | CASSRVAYSNQPQHF | TGTGCCAGCAGTAGAGTCGCCTATAGCAATCAGCCCCAGCATTTT
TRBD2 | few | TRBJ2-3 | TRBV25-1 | CASQRGGTDTQYF | TGTGCCAGTCAGCGGGGGGGAACAGATACGCAGTATTTT
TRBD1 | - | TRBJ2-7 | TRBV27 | CARAGTGVYEQYF | TGTGCCAGGGCCGGGACAGGGGTTTACGAGCAGTACTTC
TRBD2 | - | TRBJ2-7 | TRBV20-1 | CSARGGSVYEQYF | TGCAGTGCTAGAGGCGGGAGTGTCTACGAGCAGTACTTC
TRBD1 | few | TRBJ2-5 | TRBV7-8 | CASSPQRTGGETQYF | TGTGCCAGCAGCCCTCAACGGACAGGGGGAGAGACCCAGTACTTC
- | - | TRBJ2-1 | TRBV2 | CASSPSLESRGNEQFF | TGTGCCAGCAGTCCCTCGCTGGAGTCGAGAGGAAATGAGCAGTTCTTC
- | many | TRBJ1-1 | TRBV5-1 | CASSPTGAENTEAFF | TGCGCCAGCAGCCCAACCGGGGCTGAGAACACTGAAGCTTTCTTT
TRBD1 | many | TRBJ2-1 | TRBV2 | CASNAGTGWHEQFF | TGTGCCAGCAACGCCGGGACAGGTTGGCATGAGCAGTTCTTC
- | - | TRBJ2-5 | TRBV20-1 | CSARDRTEETQYF | TGCAGTGCTAGAGATCGGACAGAAGAGACCCAGTACTTC
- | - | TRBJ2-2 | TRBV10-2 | CASAHQPARTGELFF | TGCGCCAGCGCCCATCAGCCGGCTAGGACCGGGGAGCTGTTTTTT
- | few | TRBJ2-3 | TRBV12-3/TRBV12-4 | CASSPLGQITDTQYF | TGTGCCAGCAGTCCACTCGGACAGATCACAGATACGCAGTATTTT
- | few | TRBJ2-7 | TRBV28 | CASSLVQRLDEQYF | TGTGCCAGCAGTTTAGTACAAAGACTAGACGAGCAGTACTTC
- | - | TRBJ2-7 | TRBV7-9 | CASSPGTANYEQYF | TGTGCCAGCAGCCCCGGGACCGCAAACTACGAGCAGTACTTC
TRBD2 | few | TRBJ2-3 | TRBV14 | CASSLSGRGVTDTQYF | TGTGCCAGCAGTCTTAGCGGGAGAGGCGTGACGGATACGCAGTATTTT
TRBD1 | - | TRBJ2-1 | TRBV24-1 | CATSDAPGQGNEQFF | TGTGCCACCAGTGATGCCCCGGGACAGGGCAATGAGCAGTTCTTC
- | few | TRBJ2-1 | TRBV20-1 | CSAPRGGLVDEQFF | TGCAGTGCCCCCCGGGGTGGTTTGGTCGATGAGCAGTTCTTC
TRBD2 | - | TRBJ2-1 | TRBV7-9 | CASSSSGRINNEQFF | TGTGCCAGCAGCTCAAGCGGGAGGATTAACAATGAGCAGTTCTTC
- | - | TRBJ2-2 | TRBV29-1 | CSVRGNANTGELFF | TGCAGCGTTAGGGGGAACGCGAACACCGGGGAGCTGTTTTTT
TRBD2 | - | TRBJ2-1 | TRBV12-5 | CASGLVVSGSQFF | TGTGCTAGTGGTTTGGTGGTTAGCGGGAGCCAGTTCTTC
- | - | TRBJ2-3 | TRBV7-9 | CASSLSVRSTDTQYF | TGTGCCAGCAGCTTATCGGTGAGGAGCACAGATACGCAGTATTTT
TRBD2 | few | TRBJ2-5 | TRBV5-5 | CASSGGGVTETQYF | TGTGCCAGCAGCGGGGGGGGGGTCACAGAGACCCAGTACTTC
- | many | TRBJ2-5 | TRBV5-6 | CASDGGGETQYF | TGTGCCAGCGATGGGGGCGGAGAGACCCAGTACTTC
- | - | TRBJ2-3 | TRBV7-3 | CASSFQGTSTDTQYF | TGTGCCAGCAGCTTTCAAGGGACTAGCACAGATACGCAGTATTTT
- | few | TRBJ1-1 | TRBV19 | CASSITGPNTEAFF | TGTGCCAGTAGTATCACAGGACCGAACACTGAAGCTTTCTTT
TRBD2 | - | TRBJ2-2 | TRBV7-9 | CASSHPLSGTANGELFF | TGTGCCAGCAGCCACCCCTTGAGCGGGACTGCCAACGGGGAGCTGTTTTTT
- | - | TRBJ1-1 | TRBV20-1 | CSAPGPGEAFF | TGCAGTGCCCCTGGGCCGGGTGAAGCTTTCTTT
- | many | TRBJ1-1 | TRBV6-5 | CASSYSPSPNTEAFF | TGTGCCAGCAGTTACTCACCCTCACCGAACACTGAAGCTTTCTTT
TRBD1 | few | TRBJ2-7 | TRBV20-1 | CSARGRGGNEQYF | TGCAGTGCTAGAGGCAGAGGGGGCAACGAGCAGTACTTC
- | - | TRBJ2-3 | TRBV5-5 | CASSFPVGDTQYF | TGTGCCAGCAGCTTCCCGGTTGGAGATACGCAGTATTTT
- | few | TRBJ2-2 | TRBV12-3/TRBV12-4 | CASRDGHLNTGELFF | TGTGCCAGCAGGGACGGACACCTGAACACCGGGGAGCTGTTTTTT
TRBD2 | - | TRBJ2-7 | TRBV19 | CASSIGGGPEQYF | TGTGCCAGTAGTATTGGGGGGGGTCCCGAGCAGTACTTC
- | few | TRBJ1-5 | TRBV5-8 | CASSQGPQPYSNQPQHF | TGTGCCAGCAGCCAGGGACCGCAGCCTTATAGCAATCAGCCCCAGCATTTT
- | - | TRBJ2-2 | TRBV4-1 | CASSQGRRAGTGELFF | TGCGCCAGCAGCCAGGGTCGCCGGGCGGGCACCGGGGAGCTGTTTTTT
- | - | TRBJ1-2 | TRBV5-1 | CASSLFPTDSNYGYTF | TGCGCCAGCAGCCTCTTCCCCACCGACAGTAACTATGGCTACACCTTC
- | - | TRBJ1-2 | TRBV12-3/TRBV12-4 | CASSFTGASCTF | TGTGCCAGCAGTTTCACGGGTGCGTCTTGCACCTTC
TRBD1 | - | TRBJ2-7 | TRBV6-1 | CASRGAYGRGCSYEQYF | TGTGCCAGCAGGGGGGCTTATGGCAGGGGGTGCTCCTACGAGCAGTACTTC
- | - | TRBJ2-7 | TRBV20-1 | CSANRRQVNEQYF | TGCAGTGCTAACCGGAGACAGGTCAACGAGCAGTACTTC
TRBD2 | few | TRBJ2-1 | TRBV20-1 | CSARDSGTSYNEQFF | TGCAGTGCTAGAGATAGTGGGACTAGCTACAATGAGCAGTTCTTC
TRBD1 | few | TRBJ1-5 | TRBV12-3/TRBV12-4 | CASSNGQGAQPQHF | TGTGCCAGCAGCAACGGACAGGGGGCCCAGCCCCAGCATTTT
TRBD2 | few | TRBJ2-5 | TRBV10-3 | CAISVTSGLQETQYF | TGTGCCATCAGTGTAACTAGCGGCCTACAAGAGACCCAGTACTTC
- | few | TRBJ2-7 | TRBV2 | CASRPPGLPLYEQYF | TGTGCCAGCAGGCCCCCGGGGCTTCCTCTTTACGAGCAGTACTTC
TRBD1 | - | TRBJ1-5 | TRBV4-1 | CASAVGQGENQPQHF | TGCGCCAGCGCCGTCGGACAGGGCGAAAATCAGCCCCAGCATTTT
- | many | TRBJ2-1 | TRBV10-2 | CASSDGGPGEQFF | TGCGCCAGCAGTGATGGCGGTCCGGGCGAGCAGTTCTTC